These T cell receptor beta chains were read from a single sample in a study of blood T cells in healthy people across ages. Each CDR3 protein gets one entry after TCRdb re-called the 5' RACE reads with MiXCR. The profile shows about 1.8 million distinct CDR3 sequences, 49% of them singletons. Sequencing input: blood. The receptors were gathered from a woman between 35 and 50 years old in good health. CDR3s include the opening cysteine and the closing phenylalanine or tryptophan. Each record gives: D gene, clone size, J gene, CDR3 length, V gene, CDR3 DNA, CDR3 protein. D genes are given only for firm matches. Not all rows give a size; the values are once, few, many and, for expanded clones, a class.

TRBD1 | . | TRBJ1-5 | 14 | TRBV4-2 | TGTGCCAGCAGCCAAACGACAGGGCTTCAGCCCCAGCATTTT | CASSQTTGLQPQHF
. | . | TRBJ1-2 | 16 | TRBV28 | TGTGCCAGCAGTTTAACGGGGGACACGTTGAACTATGGCTACACCTTC | CASSLTGDTLNYGYTF
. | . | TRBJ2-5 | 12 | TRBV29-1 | TGCAGCGTTCCCGCAGGGACGGAGACCCAGTACTTC | CSVPAGTETQYF
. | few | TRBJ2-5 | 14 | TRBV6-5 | TGTGCCAGCAGACGGCGGGGATACCAAGAGACCCAGTACTTC | CASRRRGYQETQYF
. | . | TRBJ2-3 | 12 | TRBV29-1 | TGCAGCGTAACCAAAGGCACAGATACGCAGTATTTT | CSVTKGTDTQYF
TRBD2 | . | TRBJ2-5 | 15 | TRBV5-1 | TGCGCCAGCAGCTTGGCGCCGCGGGGGAAAGAGACCCAGTACTTC | CASSLAPRGKETQYF
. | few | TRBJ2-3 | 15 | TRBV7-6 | TGTGCCAGCAGCCAAGATCAGTCTAGCACAGATACGCAGTATTTT | CASSQDQSSTDTQYF
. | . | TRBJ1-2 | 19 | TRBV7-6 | TGTGCCAGCAGCTGGGTATTTTTGGTCGGACCCCCTACTAACTATGGCTACACCTTC | CASSWVFLVGPPTNYGYTF
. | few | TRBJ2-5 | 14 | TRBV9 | TGTGCCAGCAGCGTAGCGATATCTCAAGAGACCCAGTACTTC | CASSVAISQETQYF
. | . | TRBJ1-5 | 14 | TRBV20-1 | TGCAGTGCTAGTGAAGGACAGTTCAATCAGCCCCAGCATTTT | CSASEGQFNQPQHF
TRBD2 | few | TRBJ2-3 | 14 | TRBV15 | TGTGCCACCCGGGGACTAGCTAGTACAGATACGCAGTATTTT | CATRGLASTDTQYF
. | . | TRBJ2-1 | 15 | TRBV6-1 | TGTGCCAGCAGGGAGGGGGGACATGGCAACAATGAGCAGTTCTTC | CASREGGHGNNEQFF
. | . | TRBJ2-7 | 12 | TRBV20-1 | TGCAGTGCCCAGAAAGGGGATAATGAGCAGTACTTC | CSAQKGDNEQYF
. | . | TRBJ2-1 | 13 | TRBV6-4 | TGTGCCAGCAGTGACTCCAGGTACAATGAGCAGTTCTTC | CASSDSRYNEQFF
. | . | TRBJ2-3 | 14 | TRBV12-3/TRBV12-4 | TGTGCCAGCAGTTTAGCGAAAGACACAGATACGCAGTATTTT | CASSLAKDTDTQYF
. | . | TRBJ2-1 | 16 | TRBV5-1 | TGCGCCAGCAGCTCGGGGACGACTCGCTTATACAATGAGCAGTTCTTC | CASSSGTTRLYNEQFF
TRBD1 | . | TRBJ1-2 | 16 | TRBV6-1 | TGTGCCAGCACTCCAACGGGGACAGGGGGACGCTATGGCTACACCTTC | CASTPTGTGGRYGYTF
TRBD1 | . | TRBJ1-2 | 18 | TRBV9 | TGTGCCAGCAGCGTAGCTGAGGGCGGAGGGACAGCTATCTATGGCTACACCTTC | CASSVAEGGGTAIYGYTF
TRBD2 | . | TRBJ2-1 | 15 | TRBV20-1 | TGCAGTGTCAAGACTAGCGGGGGGCCCTACAATGAGCAGTTCTTC | CSVKTSGGPYNEQFF
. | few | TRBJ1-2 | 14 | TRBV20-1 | TGCAGTGCTCCTTCCATAATTAGGAACTATGGCTACACCTTC | CSAPSIIRNYGYTF
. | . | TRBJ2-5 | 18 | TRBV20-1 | TGCAGTGCTAGAGATGTCTTGAGGGCGGTAACCAACCAAGAGACCCAGTACTTC | CSARDVLRAVTNQETQYF
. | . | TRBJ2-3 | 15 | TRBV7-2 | TGTGCCAGCAGCCAACAGGGTGGGCGTCCAGATACGCAGTATTTT | CASSQQGGRPDTQYF
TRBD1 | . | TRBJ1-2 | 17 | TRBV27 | TGTGCCAGCAGTAGCGGACAGGGACCCTTAGCTAACTATGGCTACACCTTC | CASSSGQGPLANYGYTF
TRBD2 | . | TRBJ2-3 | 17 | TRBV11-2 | TGTGCCAGCAGCCGAGGACTAGCGGGGTGGAGCACAGATACGCAGTATTTT | CASSRGLAGWSTDTQYF
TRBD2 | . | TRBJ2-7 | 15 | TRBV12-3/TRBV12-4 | TGTGTCAGCAGTTCCCGGACTAGCGGGCGTTACGAGCAGTACTTC | CVSSSRTSGRYEQYF
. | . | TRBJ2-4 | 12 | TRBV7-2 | TGTGCCAGCAGCTTAGGGGACCGCCTTCAGTACTTC | CASSLGDRLQYF
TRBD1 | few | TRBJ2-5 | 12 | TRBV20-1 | TGCAGTGCAGCCGGGACAGGGGGGACCCAGTACTTC | CSAAGTGGTQYF
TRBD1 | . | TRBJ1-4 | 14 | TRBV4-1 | TGCGCCAGCAGCCGGGACAGTACGGGGGAAAAACTGTTTTTT | CASSRDSTGEKLFF
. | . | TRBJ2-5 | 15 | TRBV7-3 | TGTGCCAGCAGCCGCAGCGGGACAACGATCAATGAGCAGTACTTC | CASSRSGTTINEQYF
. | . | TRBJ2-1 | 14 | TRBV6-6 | TGTGCCAGCAGGACCCGGGACGGTTACAATGAGCAGTTCTTC | CASRTRDGYNEQFF
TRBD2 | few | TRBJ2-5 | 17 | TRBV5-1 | TGCGCCAGCAGCCCTTTACTCACTAGCGACAAACAAGAGACCCAGTACTTC | CASSPLLTSDKQETQYF
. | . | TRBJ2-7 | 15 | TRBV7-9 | TGTGCCAGCAGCTTAAGTGGGGGAAATCCCTACGAGCAGTACTTC | CASSLSGGNPYEQYF
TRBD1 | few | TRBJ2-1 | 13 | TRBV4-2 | TGTGCCAGCAGTCAGGGGGACTACAATGAGCAGTTCTTC | CASSQGDYNEQFF
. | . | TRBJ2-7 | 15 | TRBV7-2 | TGTGCCAGCAGTTTGAGCGGGACAGAGACGAACGAGCAGTACTTC | CASSLSGTETNEQYF
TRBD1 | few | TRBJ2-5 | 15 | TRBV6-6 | TGTGCCAGCAGTTACCCACAGGGGGTACAAGAGACCCAGTACTTC | CASSYPQGVQETQYF
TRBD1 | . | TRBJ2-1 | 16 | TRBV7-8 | TGTGCCAGCAGACCATGGACAGGGTCGGGCTACAATGAGCAGTTCTTC | CASRPWTGSGYNEQFF
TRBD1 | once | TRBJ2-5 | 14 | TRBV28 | TGTGCCAGCAGGGACCGGACAGGGAAAGAGACCCAGTACTTC | CASRDRTGKETQYF
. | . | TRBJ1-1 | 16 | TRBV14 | TGTGCCAGCAGCCAAGATTTTGCACCATCTGATACTGAAGCTTTCTTT | CASSQDFAPSDTEAFF
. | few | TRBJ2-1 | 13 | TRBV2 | TGTGCCAGCGCCCAGAGCTCCTACAATGAGCAGTTCTTC | CASAQSSYNEQFF
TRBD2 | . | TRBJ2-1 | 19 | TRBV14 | TGTGCCAGCAGCCAAGGCGTTGGACTAGCGGGGGGAATCAGTAATGAGCAGTTCTTC | CASSQGVGLAGGISNEQFF
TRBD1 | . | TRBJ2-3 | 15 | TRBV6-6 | TGTGCCAGCACCTTGACAGGGGACGGCACAGATACGCAGTATTTT | CASTLTGDGTDTQYF
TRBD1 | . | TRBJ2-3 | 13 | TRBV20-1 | TGCGGTCCTACGGACAGGGGTACAGATACGCAGTATTTT | CGPTDRGTDTQYF
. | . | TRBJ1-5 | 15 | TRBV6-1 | TGTGCCAGCAGACCCAGGGAGTCGAGCAATCAGCCCCAGCATTTT | CASRPRESSNQPQHF
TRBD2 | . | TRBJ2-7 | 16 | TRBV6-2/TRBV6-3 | TGTGCCAGCACCCGGGCTAGCGGGGGTTTACCCTACGAGCAGTACTTC | CASTRASGGLPYEQYF
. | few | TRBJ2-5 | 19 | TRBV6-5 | TGTGCCAGCAGTTACAGCTCCGGCGGAACCGCACCGTACCAAGAGACCCAGTACTTC | CASSYSSGGTAPYQETQYF
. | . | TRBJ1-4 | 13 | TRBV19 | TGTGCCAGTAGTACCAGGAAGAATGAAAAACTGTTTTTT | CASSTRKNEKLFF
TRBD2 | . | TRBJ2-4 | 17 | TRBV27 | TGTGCCAGCAGTCCGACTAGCGGGGGGGCGGCCAAAAACATTCAGTACTTC | CASSPTSGGAAKNIQYF
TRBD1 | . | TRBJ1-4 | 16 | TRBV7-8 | TGTGCCAGCAGCACCGACCCCGGGACAGTAAATGAAAAACTGTTTTTT | CASSTDPGTVNEKLFF
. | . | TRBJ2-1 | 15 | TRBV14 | TGTGCCAGCAGCCAAGCTGCGGGACTCCACAATGAGCAGTTCTTC | CASSQAAGLHNEQFF
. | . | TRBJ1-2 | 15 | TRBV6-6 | TGTGCCAGCAGAGGACGACAGGATACTAACTATGGCTACACCTTC | CASRGRQDTNYGYTF